A single sample gave rise to the 9 T cell receptor beta chains below, sequenced in a study of blood T cell repertoires in COVID-19. Method: immunoSEQ multiplex PCR; TCRdb's copy keeps in-frame clones and lacks some. The repertoire holds roughly 360,000 clones, with around 87% as singletons. The sequenced sample was PBMCs or T cells enriched from blood (not recorded which). Receptor source: a young man who had recovered from COVID-19.

The chain carries TRBV7-9 and TRBJ2-2; TRBD1 matches at 9 bases. Germline trimming cut 6 bases from V and 7 bases from J; bases unmatched to any gene: 6. This CDR3 contains 14 residues. The germline CDR1 and CDR2 sequences are SEHNR and FQNEAQ (reference sequence). The CDR3 nucleotides are TGTGCCAGCAGACGGGGACAGGGAGGCGGGGAGCTGTTTTTT. This encodes CASRRGQGGGELFF.

As DNA, the CDR3 is TGTGCCAGCGGTCAGCGGAATGAAAAACTGTTTTTT. Translating it yields CASGQRNEKLFF. V and J are TRBV3-1 (or the pseudogene TRBV3-2) and TRBJ1-4; D is unclear. In germline, CDR1 is LGHDT, CDR2 YNNKEL (reference sequence). With 8 bases removed from V and 5 bases from J, the gap between germline ends came to 9 bases. The CDR3 covers 12 residues.

The J gene is TRBJ2-7, the V gene TRBV12-5, with 8 nucleotides matching TRBD1. The germline gives CDR1 LGHNT, CDR2 FRNRAP. This CDR3 spans 13 amino acids. V trimming: 2 bases; J trimming: 5 bases; junction bases outside the gene matches: 2. CDR3 in DNA: TGTGCTAGTGGTTTGTCGGACAGGGACGAGCAGTACTTC. Translating it yields CASGLSDRDEQYF.

This clone came up once. The CDR3 DNA is TGTGCCAGCAGCGTAACAAAAGCGGGTGAAGCTTTCTTT. Residues: CASSVTKAGEAFF. This sequence joins TRBV9 and TRBJ1-1; D remains unclear. Germline loops: CDR1 SGDLS, CDR2 YYNGEE. Trimming took 1 base from V and 7 from J, leaving 11 bases between them. The CDR3 runs to 13 residues.

The chain links TRBV7-3 to TRBJ2-7; D call uncertain. Per the germline V gene, CDR1 is SGHTA and CDR2 is FQGTGA. This CDR3 region has 15 residues. V was clipped by 1 base and J by 2 bases, with 12 bases between them. The CDR3 nucleotides read TGTGCCAGCAGCTTAAGGCCAGTTATCACCTACGAGCAGTACTTC. This sequence encodes CASSLRPVITYEQYF.

The chain is built from TRBV4-3 and TRBJ1-2; D unresolved. Trimming took off 0 bases at V and 8 bases at J, with 13 bases between the two ends. The CDR3 totals 14 residues. Per the germline V gene, CDR1 is LGHNA and CDR2 is YSLEER. The CDR3 reads CASSQEMADWGYTF. The CDR3 bases are TGCGCCAGCAGCCAAGAAATGGCAGACTGGGGCTACACCTTC.

A word on this clone: This CDR3 is also generated by other DNA sequences in the sample. This rearrangement joins TRBV18 to TRBJ1-2; no clear D gene. The CDR3 is 13 residues long. The ends were cut back, 4 bases at V and 0 bases at J, with 6 bases in the middle. Per the germline V gene, CDR1 is KGHSH and CDR2 is LQKENI. The CDR3 nucleotides read TGTGCCAGCTCACGAGACACTAACTATGGCTACACCTTC. It specifies CASSRDTNYGYTF.

The chain links TRBV27 to TRBJ1-2, with D uncertain. The V gene lost 0 bases and the J gene lost 7 bases, with 9 bases spanning the gap. From germline, CDR1 is MNHEY and CDR2 SMNVEV (reference sequence). The CDR3 has 13 amino acids. Here the CDR3 reads CASSLSIGSGYTF. As DNA, the CDR3 is TGTGCCAGCAGTTTATCGATCGGTAGTGGCTACACCTTC.

The V call is TRBV19, the J call TRBJ1-1; TRBD1 matches at 7 bases. The CDR3 has 17 residues. The V gene's germline CDR1 is LNHDA and CDR2 SQIVND (reference sequence). V gave up 5 bases and J gave up 7 bases; unmatched junction bases: 19. CDR3 sequence: CASSAGTASFSSIEAFF. In DNA, the CDR3 is TGTGCCAGTAGTGCCGGGACAGCCAGCTTTTCGTCTATTGAAGCTTTCTTT.